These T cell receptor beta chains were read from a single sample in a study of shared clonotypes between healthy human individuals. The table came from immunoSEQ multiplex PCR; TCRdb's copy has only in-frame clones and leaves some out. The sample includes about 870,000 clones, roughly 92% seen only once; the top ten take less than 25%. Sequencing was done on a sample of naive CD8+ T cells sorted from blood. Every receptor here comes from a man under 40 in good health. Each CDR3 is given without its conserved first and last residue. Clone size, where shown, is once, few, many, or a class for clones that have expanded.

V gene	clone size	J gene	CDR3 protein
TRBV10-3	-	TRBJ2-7	AISEGQIYEQY
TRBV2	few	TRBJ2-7	ASSGGQGGYEQY
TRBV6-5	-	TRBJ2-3	ASSYFTGADTQY
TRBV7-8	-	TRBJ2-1	ASSPFIGGSSTHEQF
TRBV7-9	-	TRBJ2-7	ASSLAGPTYEQY
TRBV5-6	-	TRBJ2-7	ASSFGTGVNEQY
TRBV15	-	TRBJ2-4	ATSNPGQAKNIQY
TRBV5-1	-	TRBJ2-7	ASSLDLGRLTYEQY
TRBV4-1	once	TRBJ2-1	ASSQPPSGGDEQF
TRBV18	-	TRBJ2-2	ASSPYGLSTGELF
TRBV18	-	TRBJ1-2	ASSADGANYGYT
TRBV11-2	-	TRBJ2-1	ASSRGTSGSDEQF
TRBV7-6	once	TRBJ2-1	ASSLYREDEQF
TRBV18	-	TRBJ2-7	ASSPTRGVSETYEQY
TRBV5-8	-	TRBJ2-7	ATDRGAGTGGNEQY
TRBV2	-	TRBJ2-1	ASGAEVAGVDNEQF
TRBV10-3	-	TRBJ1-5	AISDSAQNSNQPQH
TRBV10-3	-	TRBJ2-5	ATQGGRSETQY
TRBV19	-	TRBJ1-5	ASSTPGTHSFSNQPQH
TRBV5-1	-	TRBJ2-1	ASSWPAGGFFNEQF
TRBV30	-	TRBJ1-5	APDRDNQPQH
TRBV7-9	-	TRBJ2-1	ASSLVTAPKQF
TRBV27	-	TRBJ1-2	ASSLAPIYGYT
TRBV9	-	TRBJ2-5	ASSVWASETQY
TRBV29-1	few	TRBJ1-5	SAIVPINQPQH
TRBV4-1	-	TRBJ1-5	ASSQVVGTTNQPQH
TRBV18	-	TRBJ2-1	ASSPDYNEQF
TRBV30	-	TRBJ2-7	AWSVQFSEQY
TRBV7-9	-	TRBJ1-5	ASSLGGRGREWNQPQH
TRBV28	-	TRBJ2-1	ASSSSGRGENEQF
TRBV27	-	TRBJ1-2	ASSLAGEGGNGYT
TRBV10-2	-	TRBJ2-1	ASGTGGEQF
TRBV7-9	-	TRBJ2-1	ASSYDLSEQF
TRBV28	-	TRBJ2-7	ASSSPGTRGREQY
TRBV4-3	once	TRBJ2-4	ASSPVRGLNIQY
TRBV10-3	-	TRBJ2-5	AISEGGEQETQY
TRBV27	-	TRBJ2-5	ASSLLGGQETQY
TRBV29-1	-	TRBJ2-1	SVESNLWGGSSYNEQF
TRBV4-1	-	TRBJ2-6	ASSQVSSPLT
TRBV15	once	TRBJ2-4	ATSTPGAGINIQY